These T cell receptor beta chains were read from a single sample in a study of CD4+ T cells in melanoma. Sequencing used immunoSEQ multiplex PCR; TCRdb keeps in-frame clones, though not all of them. The table records about 110,000 clones, about 90% of them present only once. Sequencing used peripheral blood. The receptor source for this set is a human donor with melanoma. The CDR3 runs from the conserved cysteine through the conserved F or W. The D gene is left open where the match is weak. Where a row states a size, it is once, few, many or the class of an expanded clone; other rows omit it.

J gene	clone size	V gene	D gene	CDR3 protein	CDR3 DNA
TRBJ2-7	many	TRBV6-1	.	CASVGVSLHEQYF	TGTGCCAGCGTGGGCGTATCCCTTCACGAGCAGTACTTC
TRBJ1-3	.	TRBV6-5	.	CASGGVSGNTIYF	TGTGCCAGCGGAGGGGTCTCTGGAAACACCATATATTTT
TRBJ2-2	.	TRBV12-5	TRBD2	CASGVTSPEHTGELFF	TGTGCTAGTGGTGTGACTAGCCCCGAACACACCGGGGAGCTGTTTTTT
TRBJ2-1	.	TRBV10-3	TRBD2	CATFPRGLAGGGSYNEQFF	TGTGCCACCTTCCCCCGGGGACTAGCGGGAGGGGGTTCCTACAATGAGCAGTTCTTC
TRBJ1-1	.	TRBV7-9	TRBD1	CASSWGTALNTEAFF	TGTGCCAGCAGCTGGGGGACAGCTTTGAACACTGAAGCTTTCTTT
TRBJ1-1	.	TRBV9	.	CASSVRAVNTEAFF	TGTGCCAGCAGCGTACGGGCAGTGAACACTGAAGCTTTCTTT
TRBJ1-2	.	TRBV7-9	TRBD1	CASSLAAGGTYGYTF	TGTGCCAGCAGCTTAGCGGCAGGGGGCACCTATGGCTACACCTTC
TRBJ1-1	.	TRBV6-8	.	CASIDSGRMNTEAFF	TGTGCCAGCATTGATTCCGGGCGGATGAACACTGAAGCTTTCTTT
TRBJ2-7	once	TRBV4-3	TRBD2	CASSQGFSLRGGEYEQYF	TGCGCCAGCAGCCAAGGATTTAGTTTACGCGGGGGGGAGTACGAGCAGTACTTC
TRBJ1-3	.	TRBV9	.	CASSVYGISGNTIYF	TGTGCCAGCAGCGTTTACGGGATCTCTGGAAACACCATATATTTT
TRBJ2-3	.	TRBV5-4	.	CASSFPSGTDTQYF	TGTGCCAGCAGCTTTCCAAGCGGCACAGATACGCAGTATTTT
TRBJ2-3	.	TRBV7-2	.	CASSLTSGRDTQYF	TGTGCCAGCAGCCTCACCTCAGGGAGAGATACGCAGTATTTT
TRBJ2-5	.	TRBV30	TRBD2	CAWSLGGSETQYF	TGTGCCTGGAGTTTGGGGGGGTCAGAGACCCAGTACTTC
TRBJ2-7	.	TRBV7-2	TRBD1	CASSLDRVDYEQYF	TGTGCCAGCAGCTTGGACAGGGTAGACTACGAGCAGTACTTC
TRBJ2-3	once	TRBV13	TRBD2	CASTPLAGKGSVSTDTQYF	TGTGCCAGCACCCCACTAGCGGGAAAAGGATCGGTTAGCACAGATACGCAGTATTTT
TRBJ1-2	.	TRBV11-2	.	CASSPGAPYGYTF	TGTGCCAGCAGCCCAGGGGCCCCCTATGGCTACACCTTC
TRBJ1-3	.	TRBV6-5	.	CASSYSSATGNTIYF	TGTGCCAGCAGTTACTCGAGTGCTACGGGAAACACCATATATTTT
TRBJ1-5	.	TRBV19	.	CASSTGISQPQHF	TGTGCCAGTAGTACAGGGATAAGTCAGCCCCAGCATTTT
TRBJ2-1	.	TRBV11-2	TRBD1	CASSLHGTGNYNEQFF	TGTGCCAGCAGCTTACATGGGACAGGGAATTACAATGAGCAGTTCTTC
TRBJ1-2	.	TRBV5-4	.	CASSLGFGYTF	TGTGCCAGCAGCTTGGGGTTTGGCTACACCTTC
TRBJ2-5	.	TRBV28	.	CASTRTFSQETQYF	TGTGCCAGTACTAGAACGTTTTCACAAGAGACCCAGTACTTC
TRBJ2-5	few	TRBV5-1	TRBD2	CASSLAPPSGGAETQYF	TGCGCCAGCAGCTTGGCGCCCCCTAGCGGGGGGGCGGAGACCCAGTACTTC
TRBJ2-7	.	TRBV7-3	TRBD2	CASSFDWGGAYEQYF	TGTGCCAGCAGCTTCGATTGGGGAGGGGCATACGAGCAGTACTTC
TRBJ2-5	once	TRBV7-2	.	CASSPAGTQETQYF	TGTGCCAGCAGCCCCGCCGGGACACAAGAGACCCAGTACTTC
TRBJ1-1	.	TRBV27	.	CASSPDFGTEAFF	TGTGCCAGCAGTCCCGATTTTGGAACTGAAGCTTTCTTT
TRBJ2-7	.	TRBV7-9	.	CASSLLYEQYF	TGTGCCAGCAGCTTGTTGTACGAGCAGTACTTC
TRBJ2-3	few	TRBV7-9	.	CASSYTRQADTQYF	TGTGCCAGCAGTTATACCCGACAGGCAGATACGCAGTATTTT
TRBJ2-1	.	TRBV7-7	.	CASSRDSNKNNEQFF	TGTGCCAGCAGCCGAGACAGTAATAAAAACAATGAGCAGTTCTTC
TRBJ1-1	.	TRBV27	TRBD1	CASKEVGGHSEAFF	TGTGCCAGCAAAGAGGTAGGGGGCCACTCTGAAGCTTTCTTT
TRBJ2-7	.	TRBV4-1	.	CASSQDPRKINLVYEQYF	TGCGCCAGCAGCCAAGACCCTAGGAAGATCAATCTCGTCTACGAGCAGTACTTC
TRBJ2-1	.	TRBV5-4	TRBD2	CASSLTSGGYEQFF	TGTGCCAGCAGCTTGACTAGCGGGGGCTATGAGCAGTTCTTC
TRBJ1-3	.	TRBV5-1	TRBD1	CASSLDRGNTIYF	TGCGCCAGCAGCCTGGACAGGGGAAACACCATATATTTT
TRBJ2-7	.	TRBV11-3	TRBD1	CASSFGTGAFEQYF	TGTGCCAGCAGCTTCGGGACAGGGGCCTTCGAGCAGTACTTC
TRBJ2-7	.	TRBV4-2	.	CASSLRPSYEQYF	TGTGCCAGCAGCCTCCGGCCCTCCTACGAGCAGTACTTC
TRBJ2-1	few	TRBV5-1	.	CASSFDGDENNEQFF	TGCGCCAGCAGCTTTGACGGCGACGAGAACAATGAGCAGTTCTTC
TRBJ1-2	.	TRBV28	TRBD1	CASREGQGDGYTF	TGTGCCAGCAGAGAGGGACAGGGCGACGGCTACACCTTC